Shown below are 7 T cell receptor beta chains from a single sample sequenced in a study of sequential checkpoint blockade in melanoma. Repertoires were generated with immunoSEQ multiplex PCR, while TCRdb's copy carries only in-frame clones and drops some. The sample includes tens of thousands of clones, roughly 82% seen only once; the top ten take 11%. Specified treatment: randomized to nivolumab then ipilimumab (arm A) or the reverse (arm B). This material consisted of CD8+ T cells sorted from blood (inferred from file names), taken from a patient given nivolumab and ipilimumab in sequence. The receptors shown here come from a human donor with melanoma.

This CDR3 is CASSSPGQNLYEQYF. The CDR3 nucleotides are TGTGCCAGCAGTTCACCGGGACAGAACCTCTACGAGCAGTACTTC. The chain has TRBV28 and TRBJ2-7, with 7 nucleotides matching TRBD1. From germline, CDR1 is MDHEN and CDR2 SYDVKM. CDR3 length equals 15 residues. V gave up 4 bases and J gave up 3 bases; unmatched junction bases: 9.

The CDR3 region has the DNA TGTGCCAGCGGGACAGGGGTGGGCAATCAGCCCCAGCATTTT. Amino acid sequence: CASGTGVGNQPQHF. The rearrangement joins TRBV6-5 to TRBJ1-5, with 10 bases aligning to TRBD1. CDR1 and CDR2 (germline): MNHEY, SVGAGI. The CDR3 length is 14 residues. V gave up 8 bases and J gave up 2 bases; unmatched junction bases: 3.

Points on this clone: At one end the junction does not follow the germline gene, possibly because of a read error. This rearrangement joins TRBV5-1 to TRBJ2-1; D is unresolved. The germline CDR1 and CDR2 sequences are SGHRS and YFSETQ. The CDR3 is 12 amino acids. DNA of the CDR3: TGCGCCAGCAGCTTGGCAAACAATAAGCAGTTCTTC. This codes for CASSLANNKQFF.

The chain has TRBV10-3 and TRBJ1-1; the D is unclear. The V and J ends lost 3 bases and 7 bases respectively, with 15 bases between them. Looked up from germline, CDR1 is ENHRY and CDR2 is SYGVKD. This CDR3 has 14 residues. The CDR3: CAISDLTRNFEAFF. As DNA, the CDR3 is TGTGCCATCAGTGACTTGACGCGGAACTTTGAAGCTTTCTTT.

The V gene is TRBV30, the J gene TRBJ2-3; TRBD2 matches at 14 bases. This CDR3 spans 14 amino acids. V shed 3 bases and J 8 bases; nucleotides not matched to a gene: 4. CDR1 is GTSNPN, CDR2 SVGIG, per germline (reference sequence). CDR3 in amino acids: CAWSAGLAGGTQYF. Written as DNA, the CDR3 is TGTGCCTGGAGCGCTGGACTAGCGGGAGGTACGCAGTATTTT.

The rearrangement links TRBV6-1 to TRBJ1-2; D possibly corresponds to TRBD1 (5 bases). The CDR3 is 16 residues long. The V gene's germline CDR1 is MNHNS and CDR2 SASEGT. Trimming left V 4 bases short and J 6 bases short, with 21 bases between. CDR3 region: CASSVRRRVGNDGYTF. The CDR3 DNA follows: TGTGCCAGCAGTGTCCGCCGCAGGGTAGGAAACGATGGCTACACCTTC.

This chain connects TRBV27 to TRBJ1-4, with 11 bases fitting TRBD1. The germline gives CDR1 MNHEY, CDR2 SMNVEV (reference sequence). J was trimmed by 4 bases and V by 8 bases; bases with no gene match: 15. This CDR3 comprises 18 residues. The CDR3 sequence is CASQQNLDRGLGNEKLFF. The CDR3 coding sequence is TGTGCCAGCCAACAGAACTTGGACAGGGGGCTGGGTAATGAAAAACTGTTTTTT.